A single sample is the source of the 20 T cell receptor beta chains below, sequenced in a study of control samples from healthy donors and cancer patients (dated by TCRdb to the early 2020s). The library came from the immunoSEQ multiplex PCR assay. Not all clones reach the TCRdb copy of this immuneACCESS table, which keeps in-frame sequences only. Checked studies attribute under half of the gap to unresolved V genes and leave the rest unexplained. The sample contains 150,000 to 200,000 clones, 70% to 90% of them found a single time. Of the sample, around 13% falls within the top ten clones. Sequencing was performed on blood. All receptors derive from a man between 25 and 39 years old in good health.

V is TRBV4-1 and J is TRBJ2-7, with 9 bases identical to TRBD1. Unmatched junction bases numbered 7, after V lost 4 bases and J lost 3 bases. CDR1 and CDR2 from the germline V gene are MGHRA and YSYEKL. This CDR3 has 15 amino acids. CDR3 bases: TGCGCCAGCAGCCCTGACGGGACAGGGATCTACGAGCAGTACTTC. Its protein product is CASSPDGTGIYEQYF.

The V call is TRBV5-1, the J call TRBJ2-3; 16 nucleotides match TRBD2. This CDR3 contains 18 residues. V dropped 4 bases and J dropped 5; count of bases not matched to a gene: 10. Germline-derived CDR1 and CDR2 are SGHRS and YFSETQ. The CDR3 DNA reads TGCGCCAGCAGCCCCGGGACTAGCGGGAGGGCCGCGGGAGATACGCAGTATTTT. This translates into CASSPGTSGRAAGDTQYF.

V is TRBV9 and J is TRBJ1-4; the D is unclear. The CDR3 totals 14 residues. Trimming removed 1 base at V and 8 bases at J, with 12 bases between. Germline CDR1 SGDLS, CDR2 YYNGEE. CDR3 protein: CASSVPRETEKLFF. The CDR3 nucleotides read TGTGCCAGCAGCGTACCCCGCGAGACGGAAAAACTGTTTTTT.

V is TRBV19 and J is TRBJ1-1, with D possibly matching TRBD1 (6 bases). The CDR3 extends over 13 amino acids. Germline CDR1 LNHDA, CDR2 SQIVND (reference sequence). Trimming removed 7 bases from V and 3 bases from J, with 12 bases in between. The CDR3 region is CASKDQGYTEAFF. For the CDR3, the DNA is TGTGCCAGTAAAGACCAGGGGTACACTGAAGCTTTCTTT.

This rearrangement joins TRBV28 to TRBJ2-1; 8 nucleotides align to TRBD2. V was clipped by 2 bases and J by 8 bases; unmatched bases: 5. The CDR3 extends over 14 amino acids. Germline V gene lookup returns CDR1 MDHEN and CDR2 SYDVKM. The CDR3 bases are TGTGCCAGCAGTTTACGGACTAGCTCCCATGAGCAGTTCTTC. Its protein is CASSLRTSSHEQFF.

The chain has TRBV21-1 and TRBJ1-2. TRBV21-1 is a known pseudogene. The length of the CDR3 is 18 residues. CDR3 in DNA: TGTGCCAGCAGCAAAGCGCTGGAGGGAGGGCCGGCCGACTATGGCTACACCTTC. It translates to CASSKALEGGPADYGYTF.

The chain is built from TRBV6-4 and TRBJ1-5, with a possible D match to TRBD1 (5 bases). The CDR3 has 13 amino acids. The V and J ends lost 6 bases and 6 bases respectively, with 12 bases between them. Germline values: CDR1 MRHNA, CDR2 SNTAGT. Here the CDR3 reads CASSQGAGQPQHF. Written as DNA, the CDR3 is TGTGCCAGCAGCCAGGGTGCAGGTCAGCCCCAGCATTTT.

The chain employs TRBV6-5 and TRBJ2-7; D is undetermined. Trimming left V 6 bases short and J 0 bases short, with 12 bases between. Germline V gene lookup returns CDR1 MNHEY and CDR2 SVGAGI. The CDR3 is 14 residues long. CDR3: CASSAKISSYEQYF. As DNA, the CDR3 is TGTGCCAGCAGCGCCAAGATTAGCTCCTACGAGCAGTACTTC.

This chain joins TRBV5-1 and TRBJ1-1, with D possibly TRBD1 on 6 matching bases. Trimming removed 5 bases from V and 4 bases from J, with 18 bases in between. The germline V gene encodes CDR1 SGHRS and CDR2 YFSETQ. This CDR3 has 15 residues. CDR3 sequence (DNA): TGCGCCAGCAGAGGGGAACAGGGCAGTATCACTGAAGCTTTCTTT. Translated: CASRGEQGSITEAFF.

This clone was observed a few times. The chain employs TRBV3-1 (or the pseudogene TRBV3-2) and TRBJ1-2; TRBD1 agrees at 7 bases. Germline V gene lookup returns CDR1 LGHDT and CDR2 YNNKEL (reference sequence). The CDR3 is 14 amino acids. V lost 4 bases, J lost 8 bases, and 10 bases stayed unmatched. The CDR3 reads CASSRRQGEYGYTF. CDR3 bases: TGTGCCAGCAGCCGCCGACAGGGCGAGTACGGCTACACCTTC.

On this clone: This sample also contains other DNA sequences that code for the same CDR3. The rearrangement uses TRBV2 and TRBJ1-6, with a weak D call TRBD1 (6 bases). This CDR3 is 13 amino acids long. Trimming cost V 6 bases and J 7 bases, with 10 bases left between them. Germline values: CDR1 SNHLY, CDR2 FYNNEI. The CDR3, as DNA: TGTGCCAGCAGGGCAACAGGGAATTCACCCCTCCACTTT. Its protein is CASRATGNSPLHF.

This chain connects TRBV5-6 to TRBJ1-2, with a possible D match to TRBD1 (6 bases). V was shortened by 7 bases and J by 5 bases, with 15 bases between the two germline ends. The germline gives CDR1 SGHDT, CDR2 YYEEEE. This CDR3 contains 13 residues. The CDR3 region is CASGDTLGYGYTF. DNA for the CDR3: TGTGCCAGCGGGGACACCCTTGGTTATGGCTACACCTTC.

This chain joins TRBV10-1 and TRBJ1-4; maybe TRBD1 (5 bases). There are 17 residues in the CDR3. The germline V gene has CDR1 WNHNN and CDR2 SYGVQD (reference sequence). V lost 10 bases and J lost 0, with 21 bases in between. The CDR3 DNA is TGCGCCAAACACCGGGACGGACACCTTGCAACTAATGAAAAACTGTTTTTT. Its protein product is CAKHRDGHLATNEKLFF.

This clone was seen once. This chain uses TRBV10-3 with TRBJ2-2; no clear D gene. Trimming removed 4 bases from V and 4 bases from J, with 1 base in between. Germline values: CDR1 ENHRY, CDR2 SYGVKD. The CDR3 consists of 11 residues. In nucleotides, the CDR3 is TGTGCCATCAGTGCCACCGGGGAGCTGTTTTTT. Translation: CAISATGELFF.

The V call is TRBV6-2 or TRBV6-3, the J call TRBJ2-2, with 10 bases fitting TRBD1. CDR3 size: 15 residues. CDR1 MNHEY and CDR2 SVGEGT come from the germline V gene. J was trimmed by 4 bases and V by 5 bases; bases with no gene match: 4. The CDR3 DNA reads TGTGCCAGCAGTCCAAGACAGGGGGCCACCGGGGAGCTGTTTTTT. This gives the protein CASSPRQGATGELFF.

This chain uses TRBV6-6 with TRBJ1-1; 8 positions agree with TRBD1. The germline V gene encodes CDR1 MNHNY and CDR2 SVGAGI (reference sequence). J was trimmed by 9 bases and V by 0 bases; bases with no gene match: 9. There are 15 residues in the CDR3. The CDR3 loop reads CASSYSGTGELKAFF. The CDR3 DNA reads as TGTGCCAGCAGTTACTCAGGGACAGGTGAACTCAAAGCTTTCTTT.

The genes are TRBV7-3 and TRBJ1-6; D is uncertain. V was trimmed by 2 bases and J by 0 bases, leaving 5 bases between them. Germline CDR1 and CDR2: SGHTA and FQGTGA. CDR3 size: 15 residues. The CDR3 DNA sequence: TGTGCCAGCAGCTTAGAGAGCTCCTATAATTCACCCCTCCACTTT. Encoded protein: CASSLESSYNSPLHF.

The chain carries TRBV11-2 and TRBJ2-2; D possibly corresponds to TRBD1 (5 bases). The CDR3 loop spans 16 amino acids. CDR1 is SGHAT and CDR2 is FQNNGV in the germline V gene. V dropped 0 bases and J dropped 3 bases, with 11 bases sitting between them. This chain's CDR3 is CASSLDLAGHTGELFF. The DNA of the CDR3 is TGTGCCAGCAGCTTAGATCTCGCAGGGCACACCGGGGAGCTGTTTTTT.

The V call is TRBV3-1 (or the pseudogene TRBV3-2), the J call TRBJ1-2; the D is unclear. The CDR3 spans 12 residues. Germline V gives CDR1 LGHDT, CDR2 YNNKEL (reference sequence). The V end was cut by 2 bases, the J end by 10 bases, with 11 bases between. DNA for the CDR3: TGTGCCAGCAGCCAATCCGACCAGACCTACACCTTC. This gives the protein CASSQSDQTYTF.

The CDR3 sequence: CASTLGEVAGEETQYF. CDR3 DNA sequence: TGTGCCAGCACTCTCGGTGAGGTGGCAGGGGAAGAGACCCAGTACTTC. The chain carries TRBV28 and TRBJ2-5; TRBD1 might be the D (6 bases). Germline assignment: CDR1 MDHEN and CDR2 SYDVKM. V lost 7 bases and J lost 3, with 21 bases in between. The CDR3 covers 16 residues. Together with reference TRBV28 and TRBJ2-5, the CDR3 gives the full variable domain: DVKVTQSSRYLVKRTGEKVFLECVQDMDHENMFWYRQDPGLGLRLIYFSYDVKMKEKGDIPEGYSVSREKKERFSLILESASTNQTSMYLCASTLGEVAGEETQYFGPGTRLLVL.